This T cell receptor beta chain is drawn from a study of identical twins. Study outcomes and limitations: The study found weaker excess twin sharing in beta out-of-frame sequences.

Healthy Caucasians alone served as donors. A single record per CDR3 protein comes from TCRdb applying MiXCR to the 5' RACE reads. The data contain 400,000 to 550,000 distinct CDR3 sequences, approximately 14% of them singletons. The CDR3 loop spans 14 amino acids. With V trimmed by 7 bases and J by 6 bases, 8 bases remained unmatched. Germline CDR1 MNHNS, CDR2 SASEGT. A word on this clonotype: Its specificity is not known.

These data also featured in a second study, about yellow fever vaccine responses in identical twins. That work adds: On the reported evidence, twins' vaccine T cell responses seemed partly convergent and partly personalized.

The rearrangement uses TRBV6-1 and TRBJ2-2, with 7 bases aligning to TRBD1. The TCR sequence derives from a woman between 18 and 29 years old in good health. Sequencing was done on a sample of CD4+ T cells sorted from blood. The chain's CDR3 is CASTPDRRSGELFF. The CDR3 DNA reads as TGTGCCAGCACTCCGGACAGGCGGTCCGGGGAGCTGTTTTTT.